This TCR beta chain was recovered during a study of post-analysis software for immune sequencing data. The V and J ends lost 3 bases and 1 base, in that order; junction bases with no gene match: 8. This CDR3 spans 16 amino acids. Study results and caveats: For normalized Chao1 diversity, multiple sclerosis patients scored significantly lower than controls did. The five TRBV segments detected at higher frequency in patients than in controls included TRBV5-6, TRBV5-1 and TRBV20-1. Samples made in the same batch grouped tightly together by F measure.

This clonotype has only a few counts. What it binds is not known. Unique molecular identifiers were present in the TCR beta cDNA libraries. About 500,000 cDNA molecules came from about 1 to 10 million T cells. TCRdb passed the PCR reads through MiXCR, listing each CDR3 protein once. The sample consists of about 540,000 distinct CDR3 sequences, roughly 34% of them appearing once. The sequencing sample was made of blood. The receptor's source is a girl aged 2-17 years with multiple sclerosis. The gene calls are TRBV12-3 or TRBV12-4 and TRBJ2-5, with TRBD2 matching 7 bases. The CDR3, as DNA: TGTGCCAGCAGTTTCAGTTGGGAGCGGGGCCAAGAGACCCAGTACTTC. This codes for CASSFSWERGQETQYF.